Presented here are 2 T cell receptor beta chains from one specimen sequenced in a study of shared clonotypes between healthy human individuals. The repertoire was sequenced with immunoSEQ multiplex PCR; TCRdb's copy has only in-frame clones and lacks some. The sample holds 1,500,000 or so clones; approximately 98.5% are singletons and the top ten take 0.36%. Sequencing was carried out using naive CD4+ T cells sorted from blood. Subset here: CD45RA+ positively selected. The receptors were gathered from a man under 40 in good health.

J is TRBJ2-1 and V is TRBV10-3, with TRBD1 as a possible D gene (5 bases). From germline, CDR1 is ENHRY and CDR2 SYGVKD. V was clipped by 6 bases and J by 6 bases, with 9 bases between them. The CDR3 has 12 amino acids. The CDR3 DNA follows: TGTGCCATCAGCAGGGCTATCAATGAGCAGTTCTTC. Residues: CAISRAINEQFF.

This chain links TRBV19 with TRBJ1-2, with 7 nucleotides matching TRBD1. V gave up 8 bases and J gave up 3 bases; unmatched junction bases: 12. The CDR3 extends over 15 amino acids. Germline CDR1 is LNHDA and CDR2 is SQIVND (reference sequence). The CDR3 DNA is TGTGCCAGTCAAAGCCTAGACAGGGCCCACTATGGCTACACCTTC. Translating gives CASQSLDRAHYGYTF. Using reference TRBV19 and TRBJ1-2 for the parts outside the CDR3, the full variable domain is DGGITQSPKYLFRKEGQNVTLSCEQNLNHDAMYWYRQDPGQGLRLIYYSQIVNDFQKGDIAEGYSVSREKKESFPLTVTSAQKNPTAFYLCASQSLDRAHYGYTFGSGTRLTVV.